The clone carrying this T cell receptor (beta chain) was detected once. The sample comes from a study of blood T cell repertoires in COVID-19. Study-level information: Samples of COVID-19 (acute and convalescent) were obtained from the United States, Italy and Spain. From T cells, B-cell-depleted T cells, or PBMCs came the material, which was cDNA or gDNA.

Study processing details: By means of reference gene primer amplification, nucleated cell counts were estimated. Here immunoSEQ multiplex PCR was the method, and the copy in TCRdb shows in-frame clones only, minus some. The V and J calls and clone size are taken from that table; D and trimming were inferred from the DNA. The sample holds approximately 350,000 clones, 89% seen once. Between the trimmed V and J ends, which lost 6 bases and 6 bases, there was a span of 7 bases. The CDR3 covers 10 residues. CDR1 DFQATT and CDR2 SNEGSKA come from the germline V gene (reference sequence). The genes are TRBV20-1 and TRBJ2-3; D not certain. The receptor's source is a man between 40 and 49 years old with acute or convalescent COVID-19. Sequenced input: peripheral blood. CDR3 in DNA: TGCAGTGCCAGGATGGATACGCAGTATTTT. Translating gives CSARMDTQYF.